The 28 T cell receptor beta chains below come from one sample, sequenced in a study of cytomegalovirus exposure and HLA in healthy donors. Both 60 Vbeta primers and 13 Jbeta primers went into the PCR. Data came from immunoSEQ multiplex PCR; TCRdb stores just in-frame clones and leaves some out. The data include under 200,000 clones; the top ten clones carry approximately 6.9%. Sequencing was done on a sample of PBMCs. These receptors were taken from a man under 40 in good health and CMV-seronegative.

CDR3 nucleotide sequence: TGTGCCAGCACATTACCACGGGATGGCGGAGATACGCAGTATTTT. Protein: CASTLPRDGGDTQYF. This chain connects TRBV28 to TRBJ2-3, with a weak D call TRBD2 (5 bases). Germline V gives CDR1 MDHEN, CDR2 SYDVKM. There are 15 residues in the CDR3. Trimming cost V 7 bases and J 5 bases, with 19 bases left between them.

V usage is TRBV5-6 and J usage is TRBJ2-2, with D unresolved. The V end lost 4 bases, the J end lost 1 base, and 2 bases lay between the germline ends. Germline-derived CDR1 and CDR2 are SGHDT and YYEEEE. There are 12 residues in the CDR3. CDR3 in DNA: TGTGCCAGCAGCCAGAACACCGGGGAGCTGTTTTTT. Amino acid sequence: CASSQNTGELFF. Full variable domain (rest looked up from reference TRBV5-6 and TRBJ2-2): DAGVTQSPTHLIKTRGQQVTLRCSPKSGHDTVSWYQQALGQGPQFIFQYYEEEERQRGNFPDRFSGHQFPNYSSELNVNALLLGDSALYLCASSQNTGELFFGEGSRLTVL.

The chain combines TRBV28 with TRBJ2-7, with 7 bases aligning to TRBD1. The germline gives CDR1 MDHEN, CDR2 SYDVKM. V trimming: 5 bases; J trimming: 6 bases; junction bases outside the gene matches: 10. The CDR3 runs 14 residues. DNA of the CDR3: TGTGCCAGCAGTCAGGGACAGACCCCTCTCGAGCAGTACTTC. Encoded protein: CASSQGQTPLEQYF.

V gene TRBV7-3 combines with J gene TRBJ1-2, with D maybe TRBD1 (5 bases). Germline assignment: CDR1 SGHTA and CDR2 FQGTGA. This CDR3 has 15 residues. V was shortened by 3 bases and J by 1 base, with 12 bases between the two germline ends. Here the CDR3 DNA reads TGTGCCAGCAGCTTGGGGGGGGGAGTTAACTATGGCTACACCTTC. Amino acids: CASSLGGGVNYGYTF.

This chain joins TRBV25-1 and TRBJ2-1; 10 bases agree with TRBD2. Germline V gives CDR1 MGHDK, CDR2 SYGVNS. CDR3 length equals 15 residues. V shed 6 bases and J 4 bases; nucleotides not matched to a gene: 6. Written as DNA, the CDR3 is TGTGCCAGCAGAGGAGCGGGGGGGCCTTACAATGAGCAGTTCTTC. Its protein is CASRGAGGPYNEQFF.

This sequence joins TRBV4-1 and TRBJ2-3; 12 positions agree with TRBD1. CDR1 is MGHRA and CDR2 is YSYEKL in the germline V gene. The CDR3 runs 16 residues. Trimming at V came to 1 base and at J to 3 bases, leaving 2 bases not matched to a gene. CDR3 in DNA: TGCGCCAGCAGCCAAGGGGACAGGGGGCTAACAGATACGCAGTATTTT. Translating gives CASSQGDRGLTDTQYF.

The chain has TRBV6-1 and TRBJ2-7; 8 bases agree with TRBD1. CDR1 MNHNS and CDR2 SASEGT come from the germline V gene. There are 14 residues in the CDR3. V gave up 5 bases and J gave up 7 bases; unmatched junction bases: 10. The CDR3 nucleotides are TGTGCCAGCAGTAAGACAGGGGAAACGGGGGAGCAGTACTTC. Its translation: CASSKTGETGEQYF.

The chain has TRBV5-1 and TRBJ2-7; 10 nucleotides align to TRBD1. V gave up 2 bases and J gave up 4 bases; unmatched junction bases: 9. The CDR3 is made up of 16 amino acids. CDR1 is SGHRS, CDR2 YFSETQ, per germline. CDR3 loop: CASSFNAGQGHYEQYF. Written as DNA, the CDR3 is TGCGCCAGCAGCTTTAATGCGGGACAGGGGCATTACGAGCAGTACTTC. The whole variable domain, filled in from reference TRBV5-1 and TRBJ2-7, reads KAGVTQTPRYLIKTRGQQVTLSCSPISGHRSVSWYQQTPGQGLQFLFEYFSETQRNKGNFPGRFSGRQFSNSRSEMNVSTLELGDSALYLCASSFNAGQGHYEQYFGPGTRLTVT.

The chain is built from TRBV2 and TRBJ1-2; D is unresolved. The V end was cut by 3 bases, the J end by 6 bases, with 11 bases between. Germline-derived CDR1 and CDR2 are SNHLY and FYNNEI. The CDR3 runs 13 residues. This CDR3 is CASSDSGKDGYTF. The CDR3 DNA follows: TGTGCCAGCAGTGATTCCGGGAAGGATGGCTACACCTTC.

This rearrangement joins TRBV6-5 to TRBJ2-7; 9 bases map to TRBD2. The trim removed 0 bases at V and 5 bases at J, leaving 8 bases unmatched. Germline CDR1 MNHEY, CDR2 SVGAGI. CDR3 length: 16 residues. The CDR3 region is CASSYSRLAGRNEQYF. CDR3 nucleotide sequence: TGTGCCAGCAGTTACTCGAGGCTAGCGGGAAGGAACGAGCAGTACTTC.

The chain employs TRBV4-1 and TRBJ1-4, with 8 bases lining up with TRBD1. Trimming at V came to 0 bases and at J to 8 bases, leaving 5 bases not matched to a gene. This CDR3 has 15 amino acids. Germline V lookup: CDR1 MGHRA, CDR2 YSYEKL. The CDR3 sequence: CASSQDRTGREKLFF. As DNA, the CDR3 is TGCGCCAGCAGCCAAGATAGGACAGGGAGGGAAAAACTGTTTTTT.

The chain carries TRBV6-1 and TRBJ1-1, with D unresolved. The CDR3 loop spans 12 amino acids. Germline values: CDR1 MNHNS, CDR2 SASEGT. V was shortened by 5 bases and J by 11 bases, with 15 bases between the two germline ends. The chain's CDR3 is CASSSGSSGAFF. DNA for the CDR3: TGTGCCAGCAGTTCGGGGAGCTCGGGGGCTTTCTTT.

This chain links TRBV28 with TRBJ1-2; TRBD1 aligns across 7 bases. The CDR3 runs 15 residues. Germline V lookup: CDR1 MDHEN, CDR2 SYDVKM. Trimming cost V 1 base and J 2 bases; bases outside gene matches: 4. CDR3 nucleotide sequence: TGTGCCAGCAGTTTATTTGAGGGGGCGAACTATGGCTACACCTTC. Protein sequence: CASSLFEGANYGYTF.

The chain joins TRBV11-3 to TRBJ2-5; D perhaps matches TRBD2 (5 bases). With the DNA end fitting TRBJ2-7 better, the J assignment may be wrong. The CDR3 consists of 14 residues. Germline V gene data show CDR1 as SGHNT and CDR2 as YENEEA. The CDR3 coding sequence is TGTGCCAGCAGCTTAGCTTACGGGGTGCGCGAGCAGTACTTC. It specifies CASSLAYGVREQYF.

This rearrangement joins TRBV2 to TRBJ2-2; 8 bases align to TRBD2. V dropped 2 bases and J dropped 1; count of bases not matched to a gene: 3. Germline values: CDR1 SNHLY, CDR2 FYNNEI. The length of the CDR3 is 16 residues. This CDR3 reads CASSESGSWNTGELFF. The DNA of the CDR3 is TGTGCCAGCAGTGAAAGCGGGAGTTGGAACACCGGGGAGCTGTTTTTT. Based on the CDR3 plus reference TRBV2 and TRBJ2-2, the full variable domain is EPEVTQTPSHQVTQMGQEVILRCVPISNHLYFYWYRQILGQKVEFLVSFYNNEISEKSEIFDDQFSVERPDGSNFTLKIRSTKLEDSAMYFCASSESGSWNTGELFFGEGSRLTVL.

The J gene is TRBJ2-1, the V gene TRBV7-9, with 13 bases that match TRBD2. The germline V gene has CDR1 SEHNR and CDR2 FQNEAQ (reference sequence). The CDR3 spans 15 residues. Trimming cost V 5 bases and J 15 bases; bases outside gene matches: 13. The CDR3: CASSNRTSGRLLAFF. CDR3 DNA sequence: TGTGCCAGCAGCAACCGGACTAGCGGGAGATTGCTTGCGTTCTTC.

The rearrangement joins TRBV7-2 to TRBJ2-1; 15 bases agree with TRBD2. Trimming at V came to 3 bases and at J to 2 bases, leaving 2 bases not matched to a gene. The CDR3 loop spans 17 amino acids. Per the germline V gene, CDR1 is SGHTA and CDR2 is FQGNSA. The CDR3: CASSFGLAGGPYNEQFF. CDR3 in DNA: TGTGCCAGCAGCTTCGGACTAGCGGGGGGGCCCTACAATGAGCAGTTCTTC.

V and J are TRBV27 and TRBJ2-5, with a weak D call TRBD2 (6 bases). Germline V lookup: CDR1 MNHEY, CDR2 SMNVEV (reference sequence). Trimming left V 5 bases short and J 2 bases short, with 18 bases between. CDR3 size: 16 residues. CDR3 sequence reads: CASSPVPGTWQETQYF. CDR3 bases: TGTGCCAGCAGTCCGGTACCCGGGACTTGGCAAGAGACCCAGTACTTC.

V usage is TRBV2 and J usage is TRBJ2-5; 9 nucleotides align to TRBD2. After removal of 5 bases from V and 5 bases from J, the junction contained 12 bases not matched to a gene. Per germline, CDR1 SNHLY and CDR2 FYNNEI. This CDR3 contains 16 residues. The CDR3 loop reads CASSRETAGGLETQYF. In nucleotides, the CDR3 is TGTGCCAGCAGTCGTGAAACAGCGGGGGGCCTGGAGACCCAGTACTTC.

The chain links TRBV5-1 to TRBJ1-3; a weak D match, TRBD1 (6 bases). The CDR3 runs 15 residues. Per germline, CDR1 SGHRS and CDR2 YFSETQ. Trimming stripped 2 bases from V and 6 bases from J, with 15 bases between. CDR3 DNA: TGCGCCAGCAGCTTCCAGGGGAGTTTGGAAAACACCATATATTTT. Translating gives CASSFQGSLENTIYF. Looking up the rest from reference TRBV5-1 and TRBJ1-3 gives the full variable domain: KAGVTQTPRYLIKTRGQQVTLSCSPISGHRSVSWYQQTPGQGLQFLFEYFSETQRNKGNFPGRFSGRQFSNSRSEMNVSTLELGDSALYLCASSFQGSLENTIYFGEGSWLTVV.

This chain uses TRBV7-9 with TRBJ2-7; 7 bases match TRBD1. Germline loops: CDR1 SEHNR, CDR2 FQNEAQ (reference sequence). The CDR3 runs to 14 residues. With 3 bases clipped from V and 5 bases from J, the junction kept 7 bases outside the gene matches. CDR3: CASSLGTVWDEQYF. DNA for the CDR3: TGTGCCAGCAGCTTGGGGACAGTTTGGGACGAGCAGTACTTC. The whole variable domain, remainder taken from reference TRBV7-9 and TRBJ2-7, is DTGVSQNPRHKITKRGQNVTFRCDPISEHNRLYWYRQTLGQGPEFLTYFQNEAQLEKSRLLSDRFSAERPKGSFSTLEIQRTEQGDSAMYLCASSLGTVWDEQYFGPGTRLTVT.

The V gene is TRBV28, the J gene TRBJ2-7; 13 positions match TRBD2. V lost 7 bases, J lost 0 bases, and 9 bases stayed unmatched. CDR1 MDHEN and CDR2 SYDVKM come from the germline V gene. The CDR3 runs to 17 residues. DNA for the CDR3: TGTGCCAGCACCACGGGACTAGCGGGACCCGACTCCTACGAGCAGTACTTC. Its protein product is CASTTGLAGPDSYEQYF.

The genes are TRBV4-2 and TRBJ2-5, with 9 bases aligning to TRBD2. In germline, CDR1 is LGHNA, CDR2 YNFKEQ. J lost 4 bases, V lost 0 bases, and 6 bases had no gene match. This CDR3 spans 16 amino acids. This chain's CDR3 is CASSQEPAGGGETQYF. DNA of the CDR3: TGTGCCAGCAGCCAAGAGCCAGCGGGGGGAGGAGAGACCCAGTACTTC.

The genes are TRBV9 and TRBJ2-5; D perhaps matches TRBD2 (6 bases). The CDR3 spans 13 residues. The V gene's germline CDR1 is SGDLS and CDR2 YYNGEE. V was shortened by 0 bases and J by 5 bases, with 8 bases between the two germline ends. In nucleotides, the CDR3 is TGTGCCAGCAGCGTAGCTAGCGCGGAGACCCAGTACTTC. It yields the protein CASSVASAETQYF. The full variable domain, completed using reference TRBV9 and TRBJ2-5, is DSGVTQTPKHLITATGQRVTLRCSPRSGDLSVYWYQQSLDQGLQFLIQYYNGEERAKGNILERFSAQQFPDLHSELNLSSLELGDSALYFCASSVASAETQYFGPGTRLLVL.

The rearrangement links TRBV5-4 to TRBJ2-7; D is unresolved. V lost 0 bases to trimming and J lost 7 bases, with 11 bases between them. The germline V gene encodes CDR1 SGHNT and CDR2 YYREEE (reference sequence). The CDR3 spans 13 residues. The CDR3 sequence is CASSLGLMREQYF. The DNA of the CDR3 is TGTGCCAGCAGCTTGGGTCTGATGAGAGAGCAGTACTTC.

The chain joins TRBV7-2 to TRBJ1-2; possible D gene TRBD1, 5 bases. The CDR3 is made up of 16 amino acids. Germline CDR1 is SGHTA and CDR2 is FQGNSA. V was pared by 1 base and J by 5 bases, with 17 bases between. The CDR3 region has the DNA TGTGCCAGCAGCTTAGTGGTCTCGAGACAGACTTATGGCTACACCTTC. Amino acids: CASSLVVSRQTYGYTF.

The chain is built from TRBV2 and TRBJ2-7, with 9 nucleotides matching TRBD1. Germline V CDR1 and CDR2: SNHLY, FYNNEI. The trim removed 2 bases at V and 2 bases at J, leaving 7 bases unmatched. CDR3 length: 16 amino acids. The CDR3 DNA sequence: TGTGCCAGCAGTGAAAATGCCGGGACAGGGCCCTACGAGCAGTACTTC. It encodes CASSENAGTGPYEQYF.

The chain has TRBV11-3 and TRBJ2-4; D uncertain. Germline V gene sequence: CDR1 SGHNT, CDR2 YENEEA. The V gene lost 9 bases and the J gene lost 2 bases, with 11 bases spanning the gap. The CDR3 covers 13 residues. The CDR3 DNA reads TGTGCCAGTGCAGGTGAACCCAAAAACATTCAGTACTTC. It is translated as CASAGEPKNIQYF.